The source of this TCR beta chain is a study of T cell responses to AZD1222 COVID-19 vaccine. Repertoires were generated with immunoSEQ multiplex PCR, while TCRdb's copy carries only in-frame clones and drops some. The sample lists some 100,000 clones, approximately 86% occurring once. Germline lookup yields CDR1 MRHNA and CDR2 SNTAGT. The CDR3 has 10 residues. V lost 8 bases, J lost 4 bases, and 5 bases lay in between. This receptor was taken from an adult in good health. The gene calls are TRBV6-4 and TRBJ1-1; D is uncertain. The sequenced sample was peripheral blood, obtained on day 0 of AZD1222 vaccination. CDR3 DNA: TGTGCCAGCTGGGGCACTGAAGCTTTCTTT. This codes for CASWGTEAFF.